Sequencing of this T cell receptor (beta chain) was carried out in a study of blood T cell repertoires in COVID-19. Whole-study context: The United States, Italy and Spain provided the acute and convalescent COVID-19 samples. The analysed material was cDNA or gDNA that came from T cells, B-cell-depleted T cells, or PBMCs.

The V and J ends lost 6 bases and 5 bases respectively, with 10 bases between them. Looked up from germline, CDR1 is MNHEY and CDR2 is SVGAGI. The CDR3 extends over 12 amino acids. Only one count was recorded for this clone. In the authors' methods: By means of reference gene primer amplification, nucleated cell counts were estimated. Using immunoSEQ multiplex PCR, the repertoire was profiled, and TCRdb retains in-frame clones only, with some absent. V and J calls and clone size are as listed in that table; D and trimming were resolved from the DNA. The sample lists 6,500 to 9,000 clones, 86% occurring once.

V and J are TRBV6-5 and TRBJ1-1, with D possibly TRBD1 on 5 matching bases. This receptor was taken from a woman aged 60-70 years with active COVID-19. Material for sequencing was peripheral blood. The CDR3 DNA sequence: TGTGCCAGCAGGCAGGGTTTTACTGAAGCTTTCTTT. Translated: CASRQGFTEAFF.